This TCR beta chain is drawn from a study of cytomegalovirus exposure and HLA in healthy donors. The study, taken as a whole, reports: The study listed under 200 cytomegalovirus-associated TCR beta chains. It was reported that the classifier diagnosed cytomegalovirus status with high specificity and sensitivity in both the original and validation cohorts.

CDR3 size: 13 residues. Germline CDR1 reads PRHDT; CDR2 reads FYEKMQ (reference sequence). V shed 6 bases and J shed 4 bases, with 11 bases lying between them. The data were produced by immunoSEQ multiplex PCR, yet TCRdb's version contains in-frame clones alone and is incomplete. This table has 100,000 to 150,000 clones, 75% to 90% appearing once. As regards this clone: Antigen unknown.

This TCR was sampled from a woman younger than 30 in good health and CMV-seronegative. The V and J genes are TRBV13 and TRBJ2-3; possible D gene TRBD2, 5 bases. Sequenced material: PBMCs. The chain's CDR3 is CASSLGSADTQYF. The CDR3 region has the DNA TGTGCCAGCAGTCTTGGTAGCGCAGATACGCAGTATTTT.